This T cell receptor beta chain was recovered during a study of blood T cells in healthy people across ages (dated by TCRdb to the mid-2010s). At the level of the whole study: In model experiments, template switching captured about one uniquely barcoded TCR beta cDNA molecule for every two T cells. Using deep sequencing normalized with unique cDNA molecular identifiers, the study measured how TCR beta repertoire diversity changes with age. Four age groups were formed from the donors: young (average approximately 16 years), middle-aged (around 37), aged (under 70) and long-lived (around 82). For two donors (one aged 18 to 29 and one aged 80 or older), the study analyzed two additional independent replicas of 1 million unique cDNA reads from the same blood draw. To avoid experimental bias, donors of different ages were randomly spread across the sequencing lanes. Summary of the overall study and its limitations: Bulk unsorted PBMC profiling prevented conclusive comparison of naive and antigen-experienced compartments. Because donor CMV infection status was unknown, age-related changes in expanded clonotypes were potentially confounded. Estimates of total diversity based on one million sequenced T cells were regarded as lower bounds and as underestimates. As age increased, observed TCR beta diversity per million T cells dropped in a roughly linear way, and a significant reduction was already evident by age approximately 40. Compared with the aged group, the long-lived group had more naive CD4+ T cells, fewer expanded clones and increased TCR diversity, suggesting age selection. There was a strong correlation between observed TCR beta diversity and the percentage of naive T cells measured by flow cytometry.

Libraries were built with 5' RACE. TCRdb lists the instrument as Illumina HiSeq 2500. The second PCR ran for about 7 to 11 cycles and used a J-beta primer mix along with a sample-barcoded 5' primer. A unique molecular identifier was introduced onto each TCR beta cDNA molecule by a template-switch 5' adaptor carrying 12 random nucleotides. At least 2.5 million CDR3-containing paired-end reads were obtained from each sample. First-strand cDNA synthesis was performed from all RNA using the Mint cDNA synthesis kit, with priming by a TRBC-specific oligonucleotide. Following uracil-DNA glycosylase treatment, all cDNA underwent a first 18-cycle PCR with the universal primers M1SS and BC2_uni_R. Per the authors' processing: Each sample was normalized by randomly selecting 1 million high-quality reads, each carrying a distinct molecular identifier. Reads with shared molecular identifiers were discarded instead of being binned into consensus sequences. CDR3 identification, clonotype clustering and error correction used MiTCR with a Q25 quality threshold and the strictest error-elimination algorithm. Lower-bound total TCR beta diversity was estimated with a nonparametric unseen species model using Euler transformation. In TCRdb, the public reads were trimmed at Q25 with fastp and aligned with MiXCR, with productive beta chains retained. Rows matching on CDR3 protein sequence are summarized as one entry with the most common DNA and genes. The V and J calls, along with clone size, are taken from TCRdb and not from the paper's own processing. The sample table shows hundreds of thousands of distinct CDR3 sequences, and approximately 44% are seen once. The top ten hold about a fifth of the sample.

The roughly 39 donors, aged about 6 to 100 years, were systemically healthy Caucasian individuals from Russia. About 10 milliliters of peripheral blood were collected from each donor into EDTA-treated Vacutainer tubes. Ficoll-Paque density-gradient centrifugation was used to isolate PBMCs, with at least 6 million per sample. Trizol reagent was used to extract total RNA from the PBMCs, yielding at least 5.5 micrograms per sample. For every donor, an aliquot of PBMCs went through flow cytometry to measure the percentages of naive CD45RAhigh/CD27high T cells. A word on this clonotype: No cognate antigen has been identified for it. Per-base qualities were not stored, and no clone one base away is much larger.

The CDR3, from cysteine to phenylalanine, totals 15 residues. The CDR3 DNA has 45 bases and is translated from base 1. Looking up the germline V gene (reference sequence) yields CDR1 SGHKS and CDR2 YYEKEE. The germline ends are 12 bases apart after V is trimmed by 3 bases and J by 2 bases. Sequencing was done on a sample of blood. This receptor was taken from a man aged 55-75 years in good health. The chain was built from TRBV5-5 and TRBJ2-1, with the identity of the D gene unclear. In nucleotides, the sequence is TGTGCCAGCAGCTCTCTAGTGGCCCCCTACAATGAGCAGTTCTTC. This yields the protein CASSSLVAPYNEQFF.